Described below is a single T cell receptor (beta chain) sequence and its context. The antigen remains undetermined. Original data processing: Filtering differed because ImmunoSEQ produced junction-only sequences that carried no quality scores. Repertoires were generated with immunoSEQ multiplex PCR, while TCRdb's copy carries only in-frame clones and drops some. V, J and clone size were drawn from that table, and D and trimming were deduced from the DNA. The data hold 2,500,000 or so clones, with 90% to 95% observed a single time. This specimen comes from a study of shared clonotypes between healthy human individuals. CD4+ cells underwent separation, giving CD45RA+ naive and CD45RA-negative memory subsets. General study points: Some naive CD4 clonotypes, 4.5% to 5.5%, turned up in common across a handful of donors. Naive subsets typically showed greater estimated richness than memory subsets.

Sequences were obtained from naive CD4+ T cells from PBMCs. Sample subset: CD45RA+ positively selected. This receptor was identified in a man younger than 35 in good health. Some clones in this sample may be carry-over from other donors' samples.

CDR3 sequence reads: CASSPLAGGQETQYF. The CDR3 DNA reads TGTGCCAGCAGCCCCCTAGCGGGAGGCCAAGAGACCCAGTACTTC. The chain employs TRBV7-3 and TRBJ2-5, with TRBD2 matching 11 bases. Germline V gene lookup returns CDR1 SGHTA and CDR2 FQGTGA. The CDR3 length is 15 residues. The ends lost 5 bases at V and 1 base at J; junction bases unmatched: 3.